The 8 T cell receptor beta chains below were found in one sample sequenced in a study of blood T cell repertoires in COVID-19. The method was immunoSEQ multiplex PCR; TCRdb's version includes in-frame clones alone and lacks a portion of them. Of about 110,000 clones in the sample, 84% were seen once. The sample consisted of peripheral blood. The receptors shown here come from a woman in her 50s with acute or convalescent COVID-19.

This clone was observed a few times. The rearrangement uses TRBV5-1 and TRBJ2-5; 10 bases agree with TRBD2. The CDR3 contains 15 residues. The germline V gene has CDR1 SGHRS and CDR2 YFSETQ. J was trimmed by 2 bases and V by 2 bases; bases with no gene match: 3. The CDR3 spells CASSFRAGGQETQYF. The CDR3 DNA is TGCGCCAGCAGCTTCAGAGCGGGGGGGCAAGAGACCCAGTACTTC. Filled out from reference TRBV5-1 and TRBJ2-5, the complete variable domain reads KAGVTQTPRYLIKTRGQQVTLSCSPISGHRSVSWYQQTPGQGLQFLFEYFSETQRNKGNFPGRFSGRQFSNSRSEMNVSTLELGDSALYLCASSFRAGGQETQYFGPGTRLLVL.

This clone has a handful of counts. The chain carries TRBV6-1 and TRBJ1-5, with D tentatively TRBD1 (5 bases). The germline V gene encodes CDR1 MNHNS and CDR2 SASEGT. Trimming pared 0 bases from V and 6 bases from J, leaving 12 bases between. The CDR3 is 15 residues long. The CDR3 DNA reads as TGTGCCAGCAGTGAAGCCGACGGGGGGTTTCAGCCCCAGCATTTT. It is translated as CASSEADGGFQPQHF.

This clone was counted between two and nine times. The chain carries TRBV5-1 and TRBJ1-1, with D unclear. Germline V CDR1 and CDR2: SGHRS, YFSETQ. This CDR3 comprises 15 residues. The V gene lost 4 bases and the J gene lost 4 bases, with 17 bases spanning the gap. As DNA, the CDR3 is TGCGCCAGCAGCGGCGGGGTCGTCAGTGGCACTGAAGCTTTCTTT. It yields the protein CASSGGVVSGTEAFF. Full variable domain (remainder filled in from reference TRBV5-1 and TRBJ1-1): KAGVTQTPRYLIKTRGQQVTLSCSPISGHRSVSWYQQTPGQGLQFLFEYFSETQRNKGNFPGRFSGRQFSNSRSEMNVSTLELGDSALYLCASSGGVVSGTEAFFGQGTRLTVV.

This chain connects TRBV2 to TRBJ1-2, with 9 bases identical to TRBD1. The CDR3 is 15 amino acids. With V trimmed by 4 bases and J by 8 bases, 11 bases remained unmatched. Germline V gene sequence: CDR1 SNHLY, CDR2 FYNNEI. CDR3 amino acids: CASSGTVRTGAGYTF. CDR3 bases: TGTGCCAGCAGTGGTACGGTTAGGACAGGGGCAGGCTACACCTTC. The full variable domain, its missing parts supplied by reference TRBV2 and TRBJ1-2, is EPEVTQTPSHQVTQMGQEVILRCVPISNHLYFYWYRQILGQKVEFLVSFYNNEISEKSEIFDDQFSVERPDGSNFTLKIRSTKLEDSAMYFCASSGTVRTGAGYTFGSGTRLTVV.

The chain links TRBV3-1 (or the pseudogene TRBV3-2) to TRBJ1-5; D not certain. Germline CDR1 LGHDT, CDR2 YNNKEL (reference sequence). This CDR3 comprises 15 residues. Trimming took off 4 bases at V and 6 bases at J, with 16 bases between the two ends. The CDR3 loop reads CASSRSSDIGQPQHF. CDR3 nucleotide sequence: TGTGCCAGCAGCCGTAGTTCAGACATCGGTCAGCCCCAGCATTTT.

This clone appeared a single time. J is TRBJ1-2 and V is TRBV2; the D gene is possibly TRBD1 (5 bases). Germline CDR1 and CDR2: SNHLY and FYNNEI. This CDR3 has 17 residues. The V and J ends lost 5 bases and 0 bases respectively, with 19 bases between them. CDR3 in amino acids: CASSRARGGKTNYGYTF. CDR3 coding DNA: TGTGCCAGCAGTCGAGCCCGGGGGGGGAAAACTAACTATGGCTACACCTTC. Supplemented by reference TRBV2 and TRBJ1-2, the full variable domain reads EPEVTQTPSHQVTQMGQEVILRCVPISNHLYFYWYRQILGQKVEFLVSFYNNEISEKSEIFDDQFSVERPDGSNFTLKIRSTKLEDSAMYFCASSRARGGKTNYGYTFGSGTRLTVV.

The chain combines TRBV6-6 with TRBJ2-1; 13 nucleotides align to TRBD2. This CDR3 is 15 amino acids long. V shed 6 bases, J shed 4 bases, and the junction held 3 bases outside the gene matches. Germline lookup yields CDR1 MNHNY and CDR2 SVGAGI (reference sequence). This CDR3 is CASSTLAGGYNEQFF. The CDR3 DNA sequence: TGTGCCAGCAGCACACTAGCGGGGGGGTACAATGAGCAGTTCTTC.

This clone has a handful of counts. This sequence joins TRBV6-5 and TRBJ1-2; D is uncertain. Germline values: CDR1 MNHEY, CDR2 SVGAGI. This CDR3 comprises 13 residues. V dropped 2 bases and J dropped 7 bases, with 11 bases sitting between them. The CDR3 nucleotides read TGTGCCAGCAGTTACCCTGGCGAGGGTGGCTACACCTTC. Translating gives CASSYPGEGGYTF.